Below, one TCR beta chain is given with its context. What it binds is not known. At one end the junction does not follow the germline gene, possibly because of a read error. Other DNA sequences in this specimen translate into the identical CDR3. This specimen comes from a study of T cells in women clearing cervical HPV infection. Each participant carried one incident cervical HPV16 infection only. Genomic DNA, averaging around 1,200 ng per sample, yielded TCR beta CDR3 via immunoSEQ. Clones were sequenced by immunoSEQ multiplex PCR, and TCRdb holds only the in-frame ones, with some missing. Found here are 30,000 to 35,000 clones; the top ten clones hold 1.4%. General study results and limits: Effector/memory and HPV-specific T cells were not isolated, and association timing is unknown.

Material for sequencing was blood buffy coat. The TCR was taken from a woman aged 18 to 69 with a cervical HPV16 infection that either progressed to CIN3+ or cleared (not recorded which).

CDR3 loop: CASSEGTGAGNTIYF. The covered CDR3 bases are TGTGCCAGCAGTGAAGGGACAGGGGCTGGAAACACT. This chain connects TRBV6-1 to TRBJ1-3; 9 bases are a match to TRBD1. The read terminates 3 residues before the CDR3 end, so the remaining end is supplied by the germline J gene. The CDR3 sequence is 15 residues long. Looked up from germline, CDR1 is MNHNS and CDR2 is SASEGT.